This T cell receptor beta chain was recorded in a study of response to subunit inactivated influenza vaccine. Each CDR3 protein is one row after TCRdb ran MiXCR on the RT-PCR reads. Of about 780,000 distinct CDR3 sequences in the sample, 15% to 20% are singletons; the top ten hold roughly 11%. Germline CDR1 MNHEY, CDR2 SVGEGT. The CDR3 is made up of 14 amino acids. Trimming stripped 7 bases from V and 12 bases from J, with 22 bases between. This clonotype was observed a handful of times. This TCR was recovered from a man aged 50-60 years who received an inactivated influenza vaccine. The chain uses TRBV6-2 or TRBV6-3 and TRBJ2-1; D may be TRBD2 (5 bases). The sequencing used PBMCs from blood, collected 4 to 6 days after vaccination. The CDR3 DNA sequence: TGTGCCAGCAAGGGTGGGAGTAGGATGTTTGGGCAGTTCTTC. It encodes CASKGGSRMFGQFF.